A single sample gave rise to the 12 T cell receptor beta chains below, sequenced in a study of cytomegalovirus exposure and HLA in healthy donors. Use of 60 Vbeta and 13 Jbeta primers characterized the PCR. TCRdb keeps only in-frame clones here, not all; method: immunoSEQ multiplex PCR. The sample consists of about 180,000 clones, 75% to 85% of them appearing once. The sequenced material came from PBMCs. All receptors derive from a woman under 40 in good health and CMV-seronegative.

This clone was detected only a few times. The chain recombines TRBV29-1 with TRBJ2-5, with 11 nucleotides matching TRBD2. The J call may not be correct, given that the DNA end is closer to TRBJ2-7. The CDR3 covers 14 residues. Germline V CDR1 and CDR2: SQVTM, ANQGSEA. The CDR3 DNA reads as TGCAGCGTAATTAGCGGGGGGGCCTCCTACGAGCAGTACTTC. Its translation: CSVISGGASYEQYF.

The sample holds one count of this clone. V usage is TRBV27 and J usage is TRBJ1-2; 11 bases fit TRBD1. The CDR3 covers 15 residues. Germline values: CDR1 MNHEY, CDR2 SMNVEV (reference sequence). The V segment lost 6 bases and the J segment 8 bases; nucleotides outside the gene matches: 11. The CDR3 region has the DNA TGTGCCAGCAGCCCAGGTGGACAGGGGGCGAGGGGCTACACCTTC. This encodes CASSPGGQGARGYTF.

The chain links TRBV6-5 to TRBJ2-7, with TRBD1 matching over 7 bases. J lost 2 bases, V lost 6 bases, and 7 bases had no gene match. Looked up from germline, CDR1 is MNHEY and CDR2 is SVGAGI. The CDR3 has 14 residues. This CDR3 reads CASRPGQTTYEQYF. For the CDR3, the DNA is TGTGCCAGCAGGCCGGGACAGACAACCTACGAGCAGTACTTC.

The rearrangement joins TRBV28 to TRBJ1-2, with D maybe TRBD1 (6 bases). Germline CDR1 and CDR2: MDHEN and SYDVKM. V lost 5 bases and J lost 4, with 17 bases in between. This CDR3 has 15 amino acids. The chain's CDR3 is CASSITPTGGYGYTF. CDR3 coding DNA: TGTGCCAGCAGTATAACCCCGACAGGAGGCTATGGCTACACCTTC.

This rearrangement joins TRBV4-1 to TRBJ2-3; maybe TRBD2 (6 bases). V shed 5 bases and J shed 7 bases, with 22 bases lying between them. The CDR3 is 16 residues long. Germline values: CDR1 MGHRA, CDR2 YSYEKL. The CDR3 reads CASSLRKIERGNTQYF. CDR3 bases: TGCGCCAGCAGCTTGCGAAAGATAGAACGGGGGAATACGCAGTATTTT.

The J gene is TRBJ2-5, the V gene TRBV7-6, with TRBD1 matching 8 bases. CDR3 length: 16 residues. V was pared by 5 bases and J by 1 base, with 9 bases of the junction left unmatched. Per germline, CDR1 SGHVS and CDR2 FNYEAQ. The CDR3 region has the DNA TGTGCCAGCAGCAGCGGACAGGGATCTGGCCAAGAGACCCAGTACTTC. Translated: CASSSGQGSGQETQYF.

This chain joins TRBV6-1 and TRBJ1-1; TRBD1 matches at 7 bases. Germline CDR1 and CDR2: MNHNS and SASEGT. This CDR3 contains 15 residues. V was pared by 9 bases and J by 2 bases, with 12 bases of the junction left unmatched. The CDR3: CASDLTGTLNTEAFF. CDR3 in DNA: TGTGCCAGTGACCTGACAGGGACCCTTAACACTGAAGCTTTCTTT.

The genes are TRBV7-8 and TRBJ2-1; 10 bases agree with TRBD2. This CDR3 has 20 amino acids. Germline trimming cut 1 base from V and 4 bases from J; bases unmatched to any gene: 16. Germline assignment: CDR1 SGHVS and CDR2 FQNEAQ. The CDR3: CASSLEPLSTSGFGYNEQFF. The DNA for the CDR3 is TGTGCCAGCAGCTTAGAACCCCTCTCGACTAGCGGGTTTGGGTACAATGAGCAGTTCTTC.

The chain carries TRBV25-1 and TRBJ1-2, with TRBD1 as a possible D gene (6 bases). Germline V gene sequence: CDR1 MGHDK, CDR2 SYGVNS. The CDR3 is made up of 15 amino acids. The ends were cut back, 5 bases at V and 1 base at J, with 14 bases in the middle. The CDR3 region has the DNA TGTGCCAGCAGTACTGCAGGGACAAGTAACTATGGCTACACCTTC. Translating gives CASSTAGTSNYGYTF.

CDR3 amino acids: CASSLWGQGSRGYEQYF. The CDR3 coding sequence is TGTGCCAGCAGTTTATGGGGACAGGGGTCGCGGGGCTACGAGCAGTACTTC. This chain links TRBV27 with TRBJ2-7, with 10 bases identical to TRBD1. Trimming at V came to 1 base and at J to 3 bases, leaving 9 bases not matched to a gene. The CDR3 length is 17 residues. Germline CDR1 MNHEY, CDR2 SMNVEV (reference sequence).

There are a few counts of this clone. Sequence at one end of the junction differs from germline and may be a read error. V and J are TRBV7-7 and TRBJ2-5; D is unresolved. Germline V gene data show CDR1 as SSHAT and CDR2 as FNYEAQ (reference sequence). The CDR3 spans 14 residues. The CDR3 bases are TGTGCTAGCAGCTTAATGACTTCACAAGAGACCCAGTACTTC. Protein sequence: CASSLMTSQETQYF.

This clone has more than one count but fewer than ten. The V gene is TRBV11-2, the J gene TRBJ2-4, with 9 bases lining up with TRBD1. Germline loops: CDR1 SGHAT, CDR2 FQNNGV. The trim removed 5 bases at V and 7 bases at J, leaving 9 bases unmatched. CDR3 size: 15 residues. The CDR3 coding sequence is TGTGCCAGCAGCGATCCGGGACAGGGTGCCAACATTCAGTACTTC. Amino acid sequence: CASSDPGQGANIQYF.